Listed here is a single TCR beta chain. These data originate in a study of control samples from healthy donors and cancer patients. The table came from immunoSEQ multiplex PCR; TCRdb's copy has only in-frame clones and leaves some out. The sample has about 74,000 clones; around nine tenths are singletons. Germline CDR1 reads LNHDA; CDR2 reads SQIVND (reference sequence). V was clipped by 3 bases and J by 6 bases, with 12 bases between them. This CDR3 is built from 14 residues. The TCR was taken from a woman aged 45-59 years in good health. This chain links TRBV19 with TRBJ1-5, with D unresolved. Sequencing input: blood. The CDR3, as DNA: TGTGCCAGTAGTATTGTCGGGGAAGGTCAGCCCCAGCATTTT. Its translation: CASSIVGEGQPQHF.